Listed here are 10 T cell receptor beta chains from one sample, sequenced in a study of blood T cell repertoires in COVID-19. Method: immunoSEQ multiplex PCR; TCRdb's copy keeps in-frame clones and lacks some. The table lists 140,000 or so clones, around 83% of them singletons, with 8.5% to 9% in the top ten. Sequencing was carried out using peripheral blood. The receptors here all came from a man in his thirties or forties with COVID-19, enrolled during active disease.

The V gene is TRBV14, the J gene TRBJ1-2; perhaps TRBD1 as D (6 bases). V dropped 0 bases and J dropped 5 bases, with 19 bases sitting between them. Germline V lookup: CDR1 SGHDN, CDR2 FVKESK. The CDR3 sequence is 17 residues long. CDR3 amino acids: CASSQDSFRGAGYGYTF. DNA of the CDR3: TGTGCCAGCAGCCAAGATTCCTTCCGGGGGGCAGGGTATGGCTACACCTTC. Supplemented by reference TRBV14 and TRBJ1-2, the full variable domain reads EAGVTQFPSHSVIEKGQTVTLRCDPISGHDNLYWYRRVMGKEIKFLLHFVKESKQDESGMPNNRFLAERTGGTYSTLKVQPAELEDSGVYFCASSQDSFRGAGYGYTFGSGTRLTVV.

The chain couples TRBV7-6 to TRBJ2-1; TRBD1 is a possible D gene (6 bases). The CDR3 spans 12 residues. V lost 5 bases, J lost 7 bases, and 9 bases lay in between. The germline gives CDR1 SGHVS, CDR2 FNYEAQ. Here the CDR3 reads CASSQTGNEQFF. The CDR3, as DNA: TGTGCCAGCAGCCAAACAGGGAATGAGCAGTTCTTC.

The rearrangement uses TRBV18 and TRBJ1-1; D remains ambiguous. This CDR3 has 13 residues. Trimming removed 6 bases from V and 0 bases from J, with 8 bases in between. Germline V gene sequence: CDR1 KGHSH, CDR2 LQKENI. The CDR3 spells CASSDQVNTEAFF. CDR3 DNA: TGTGCCAGCTCGGATCAGGTGAACACTGAAGCTTTCTTT.

The chain employs TRBV24-1 and TRBJ1-5; maybe TRBD1 (6 bases). The germline V gene has CDR1 KGHDR and CDR2 SFDVKD. Trimming removed 4 bases at V and 0 bases at J, with 12 bases between. The CDR3 covers 16 residues. Here the CDR3 DNA reads TGTGCCACCAGTGACCCGACAGGAGATAGCAATCAGCCCCAGCATTTT. This codes for CATSDPTGDSNQPQHF.

This CDR3 is CASSIGFDRGDTQYF. Written as DNA, the CDR3 is TGTGCCAGTAGTATAGGCTTCGATCGGGGGGATACGCAGTATTTT. V and J are TRBV19 and TRBJ2-3, with D possibly TRBD2 on 6 matching bases. There are 15 residues in the CDR3. Trimming cost V 1 base and J 6 bases, with 14 bases left between them. Germline loops: CDR1 LNHDA, CDR2 SQIVND (reference sequence).

The chain carries TRBV10-3 and TRBJ2-7, with a possible D match to TRBD2 (5 bases). The germline gives CDR1 ENHRY, CDR2 SYGVKD. The ends were cut back, 0 bases at V and 2 bases at J, with 5 bases in the middle. This CDR3 has 13 amino acids. The CDR3 DNA is TGTGCCATCAGTGAGTCGGAGGCCTACGAGCAGTACTTC. It codes for CAISESEAYEQYF.

The chain recombines TRBV24-1 with TRBJ2-1; 7 positions agree with TRBD1. The CDR3 runs 16 residues. The ends lost 4 bases at V and 7 bases at J; junction bases unmatched: 12. The germline CDR1 and CDR2 sequences are KGHDR and SFDVKD. CDR3 nucleotides: TGTGCCACCAGTGACCCGGGACAGCCACGGTGGAATGAGCAGTTCTTC. The encoded protein is CATSDPGQPRWNEQFF.

This clone was seen just once. The chain recombines TRBV9 with TRBJ2-2, with D possibly matching TRBD1 (6 bases). Germline CDR1 reads SGDLS; CDR2 reads YYNGEE. The V gene lost 0 bases and the J gene lost 1 base, with 10 bases spanning the gap. CDR3 size: 16 residues. CDR3 sequence (DNA): TGTGCCAGCAGCGTAGGAACAGGGAGGAACACCGGGGAGCTGTTTTTT. It specifies CASSVGTGRNTGELFF.

This rearrangement joins TRBV10-2 to TRBJ1-2; D might be TRBD1 (6 bases). The CDR3 spans 12 residues. Trimming left V 7 bases short and J 4 bases short, with 10 bases between. Germline V lookup: CDR1 WSHSY, CDR2 SAAADI. CDR3 sequence (DNA): TGCGCCAGCACCAGGGGTAGCTATGGCTACACCTTC. Translated: CASTRGSYGYTF.

The chain combines TRBV19 with TRBJ1-1; TRBD1 might be the D (6 bases). The CDR3 consists of 16 residues. Germline assignment: CDR1 LNHDA and CDR2 SQIVND (reference sequence). With 6 bases removed from V and 11 bases from J, the gap between germline ends came to 28 bases. The CDR3 DNA sequence: TGTGCCAGTAGCCCCGGACAGACGGGGTTTGGTGTGGGCGCTTTCTTT. This sequence encodes CASSPGQTGFGVGAFF.